The TCR beta chain described here comes from a study of identical twins. General study findings and limits: Monozygotic twin pairs showed more out-of-frame TCR alpha sharing than models estimated.

CDR3 length equals 17 residues. Looked up from germline, CDR1 is SGHDT and CDR2 is YYEEEE. V shed 4 bases and J shed 0 bases, with 19 bases lying between them. About this clonotype itself: What it binds is not known.

TCRdb reanalysed the 5' RACE reads using MiXCR and keeps one entry per CDR3 protein. The sample consists of roughly 540,000 distinct CDR3 sequences, around 20% of them appearing once. The data were also submitted as part of a second study, on T cells expressing NK-cell markers. That work adds: TCR beta repertoires came from sorted CD3+CD56+NKG2C+, CD3+CD56+NKG2C- and CD3+CD56-NKG2C+ T cells. A range of about 1.0-8% of CD8+ T cells consisted of dominant NKG2C+ clonotypes in 5 or 6 donors.

The J gene is TRBJ1-1, the V gene TRBV5-6; D perhaps matches TRBD1 (5 bases). The material sequenced was CD4+ T cells sorted from blood. The TCR sequence derives from a woman between 18 and 29 years old in good health. CDR3 in amino acids: CASSHPWGWDLNTEAFF. CDR3 DNA sequence: TGTGCCAGCAGCCACCCATGGGGGTGGGACCTGAACACTGAAGCTTTCTTT.